Listed below are T cell receptor beta chains from one sample, sequenced in a study of blood T cell repertoires in COVID-19. TCRdb's table, derived via immunoSEQ multiplex PCR, lists solely in-frame clones and lacks some. The sample includes 150,000 to 200,000 clones, 81% seen only once; the top ten take roughly 12%. The sequenced sample was peripheral blood. These receptors were obtained from a woman of 80 years or more with COVID-19, enrolled during active disease. CDR3s include the opening cysteine and the closing phenylalanine or tryptophan. A D gene is named only where the DNA matches it firmly. The size field is filled for only some rows; it gives once, few, many or a size class.

abundance | j_gene | d_gene | v_gene | CDR3nt | CDR3aa
NA | TRBJ2-5 | TRBD2 | TRBV6-5 | TGTGCCAGCAACAAGCAGGGCGGGAGCTGGGAGACCCAGTACTTC | CASNKQGGSWETQYF
NA | TRBJ1-2 | NA | TRBV20-1 | TGCAGTGCTAGTTCATCCAGCTATGGCTACACCTTC | CSASSSSYGYTF
NA | TRBJ1-1 | TRBD1 | TRBV7-2 | TGTGCCAGCAGCTGGACAGGGGGCGCAACTGAAGCTTTCTTT | CASSWTGGATEAFF
few | TRBJ2-7 | NA | TRBV27 | TGTGCCAGCAGTTTAGGGTTGGGCAACTCCTACGAGCAGTACTTC | CASSLGLGNSYEQYF
NA | TRBJ2-3 | NA | TRBV28 | TGTGCCAGCACCATAAGGGGGCGGGAGGTGTCAGATACGCAGTATTTT | CASTIRGREVSDTQYF
few | TRBJ2-2 | NA | TRBV5-5 | TGTGCCAGCAGCTTGGCTCCTCATGGGGCAGGGGGGATCACCGGGGAGCTGTTTTTT | CASSLAPHGAGGITGELFF
NA | TRBJ2-2 | NA | TRBV23-1 | TGCGCCAGCAGTCAAACCTTTGGACAGAACACCGGGGAGCTGTTTTTT | CASSQTFGQNTGELFF
NA | TRBJ1-3 | TRBD1 | TRBV5-1 | TGCGCCAGCAGCCCCGGACAGGGCGCTGGAAACACCATATATTTT | CASSPGQGAGNTIYF
once | TRBJ2-1 | TRBD2 | TRBV5-4 | TGTGCCAGCAGCTTGGCGGGGAGGGCCGGCAATGAGCAGTTCTTC | CASSLAGRAGNEQFF
NA | TRBJ2-1 | TRBD2 | TRBV3-1/TRBV3-2 | TGTGCCAGCAGCCAAGTCCACCTAGCGGGGGAGGGTTACAATGAGCAGTTCTTC | CASSQVHLAGEGYNEQFF
once | TRBJ2-7 | TRBD2 | TRBV7-9 | TGTGCCAGCAGCGCCGCACTAGCGACCTACGAGCAGTACTTC | CASSAALATYEQYF
NA | TRBJ1-2 | NA | TRBV23-1 | TGCGCCAGCAGTCGCTCGACACTTTTTCGTGGCTACACCTTC | CASSRSTLFRGYTF
NA | TRBJ2-6 | NA | TRBV21-1 | TGTGCCAGCAGCTCCCGTCAAGGACAGGGGGCTTACGGGGCCAACGTCCTGACTTTC | CASSSRQGQGAYGANVLTF
NA | TRBJ2-2 | NA | TRBV4-1 | TGCGCCAGCAGGCCCCTGTTTCAGGGGACCGGGGAGCTGTTTTTT | CASRPLFQGTGELFF
NA | TRBJ2-5 | TRBD2 | TRBV11-2 | TGTGCCAGCAGCTTGGAGCGGGGGAGCCAAGAGACCCAGTACTTC | CASSLERGSQETQYF
NA | TRBJ2-5 | NA | TRBV5-6 | TGTGCCAGCAGCCCCGCTGGGCCTGAGGGCCAAGAGACCCAGTACTTC | CASSPAGPEGQETQYF
NA | TRBJ2-7 | TRBD2 | TRBV19 | TGTGCCAGTAGTTCTAGCGGGAGGCCCTACGAGCAGTACTTC | CASSSSGRPYEQYF
NA | TRBJ2-1 | TRBD1 | TRBV9 | TGTGCCAGCAGCGTAGGGGGGACAGGGGGCCGACCCTTCTACAATGAGCAGTTCTTC | CASSVGGTGGRPFYNEQFF
few | TRBJ2-1 | NA | TRBV7-2 | TGTGCCAGCAGCTTGACTCCTAGCTCCTACAATGAGCAGTTCTTC | CASSLTPSSYNEQFF
NA | TRBJ1-2 | NA | TRBV5-5 | TGTGCCAGCAGCTTGTTAGGGGGATGGAGTGGCTACACCTTC | CASSLLGGWSGYTF
NA | TRBJ1-2 | TRBD1 | TRBV18 | TGTGCCAGCTCAACAAACCAGGGGGAAACCCGTGGCTACACCTTC | CASSTNQGETRGYTF
once | TRBJ2-3 | NA | TRBV14 | TGTGCCAGCAGTCATAATACCGGGGTCCAAGATACGCAGTATTTT | CASSHNTGVQDTQYF